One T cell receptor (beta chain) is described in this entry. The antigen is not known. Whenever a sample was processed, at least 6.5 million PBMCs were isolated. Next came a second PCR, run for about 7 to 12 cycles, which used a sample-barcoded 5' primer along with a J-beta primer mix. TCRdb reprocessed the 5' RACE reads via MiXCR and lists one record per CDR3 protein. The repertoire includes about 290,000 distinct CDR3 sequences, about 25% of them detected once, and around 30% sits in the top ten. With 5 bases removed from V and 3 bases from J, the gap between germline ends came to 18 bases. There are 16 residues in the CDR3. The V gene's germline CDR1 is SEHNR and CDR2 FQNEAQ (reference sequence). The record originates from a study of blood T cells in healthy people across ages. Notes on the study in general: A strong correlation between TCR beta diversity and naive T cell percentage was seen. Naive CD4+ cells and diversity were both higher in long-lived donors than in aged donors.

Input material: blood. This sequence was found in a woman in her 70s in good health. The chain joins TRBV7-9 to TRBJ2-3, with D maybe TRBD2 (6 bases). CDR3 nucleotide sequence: TGTGCCAGCAGCGACCTAGGGACTGTGGAAACAGATACGCAGTATTTT. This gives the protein CASSDLGTVETDTQYF.